The 7 T cell receptor beta chains below all came from one sample that was sequenced in a study of shared clonotypes between healthy human individuals. Sequencing was performed with immunoSEQ multiplex PCR; in TCRdb, only in-frame clones are kept and a portion is missing. Of 800,000 to 1,200,000 clones listed, 78% are singletons. Sequences were obtained from memory CD4+ T cells from PBMCs. Subset meaning: CD45RA-negative fraction. These receptors all stem from a man aged 18 to 29 in good health. Some clones in this sample may be carry-over from other donors' samples.

As concerns this clone: In the same sample, other DNA sequences code for this CDR3. The chain carries TRBV6-5 and TRBJ2-7; D gene unclear. In germline, CDR1 is MNHEY, CDR2 SVGAGI. The CDR3 is 11 amino acids. Trimming took off 5 bases at V and 5 bases at J, with 7 bases between the two ends. The CDR3 DNA reads as TGTGCCAGCAGTCGGCGCGACGAGCAGTACTTC. Encoded protein: CASSRRDEQYF.

This chain connects TRBV28 to TRBJ2-1; the match to TRBD2 covers 10 bases. The V segment lost 6 bases and the J segment 9 bases; nucleotides outside the gene matches: 11. Germline values: CDR1 MDHEN, CDR2 SYDVKM. The CDR3 consists of 15 residues. CDR3 region: CASSIPGLAPGEQFF. The DNA for the CDR3 is TGTGCCAGCAGCATCCCGGGACTAGCGCCGGGTGAGCAGTTCTTC. Complete variable domain (other parts from reference TRBV28 and TRBJ2-1): DVKVTQSSRYLVKRTGEKVFLECVQDMDHENMFWYRQDPGLGLRLIYFSYDVKMKEKGDIPEGYSVSREKKERFSLILESASTNQTSMYLCASSIPGLAPGEQFFGPGTRLTVL.

This clone has more than one count but fewer than ten. This chain links TRBV9 with TRBJ2-7; D remains unclear. The CDR3 sequence is 13 residues long. Germline CDR1 is SGDLS and CDR2 is YYNGEE. V lost 10 bases and J lost 1, with 15 bases in between. This CDR3 reads CALFGRFSYEQYF. DNA of the CDR3: TGTGCCCTCTTTGGCAGATTTTCCTACGAGCAGTACTTC.

The chain uses TRBV6-1 and TRBJ2-7; 7 bases align to TRBD1. Trimming at V came to 4 bases and at J to 2 bases, leaving 11 bases not matched to a gene. Germline V gene sequence: CDR1 MNHNS, CDR2 SASEGT. The CDR3 length is 16 residues. The CDR3 region has the DNA TGTGCCAGCAGTGCACCACCCGGGACAGTCACCTACGAGCAGTACTTC. It codes for CASSAPPGTVTYEQYF.

This clone has just one count. This chain links TRBV7-3 with TRBJ1-1; TRBD1 agrees at 8 bases. Per the germline V gene, CDR1 is SGHTA and CDR2 is FQGTGA. The CDR3 runs 16 residues. With 2 bases clipped from V and 1 base from J, the junction kept 6 bases outside the gene matches. For the CDR3, the DNA is TGTGCCAGCAGCTTACCTGGACAGGGAACGAACACTGAAGCTTTCTTT. It specifies CASSLPGQGTNTEAFF.

This chain connects TRBV6-5 to TRBJ2-7; 7 bases align to TRBD1. The V and J ends lost 6 bases and 4 bases, in that order; junction bases with no gene match: 6. The CDR3 covers 13 residues. From germline, CDR1 is MNHEY and CDR2 SVGAGI. The CDR3 nucleotides are TGTGCCAGCAGGGGTCCAGGGGGTTACGAGCAGTACTTC. As protein: CASRGPGGYEQYF.

The chain uses TRBV18 and TRBJ2-1; 10 nucleotides align to TRBD2. From germline, CDR1 is KGHSH and CDR2 LQKENI. The length of the CDR3 is 18 residues. J was trimmed by 5 bases and V by 4 bases; bases with no gene match: 14. CDR3 in amino acids: CASSQQWTSGPLHNEQFF. CDR3 DNA: TGTGCCAGCTCACAGCAATGGACTAGCGGCCCCCTCCACAATGAGCAGTTCTTC.